Presented here are 21 T cell receptor beta chains from one specimen sequenced in a study of T cells in Graves' hyperthyroidism and ophthalmopathy. Regions amplified from RNA transcripts were the TCR beta CDR3 regions. The primer set for the first-round RT-PCR of the TCR CDR3 was HTBI. TCRdb reprocessed the multiplex PCR reads via MiXCR and lists one record per CDR3 protein. The repertoire holds about 480,000 distinct CDR3 sequences, with 14% as singletons. The sequenced sample consisted of blood. All receptors derive from a woman aged 18 to 35 with Graves' hyperthyroidism.

In this sample, this clonotype turned up many times. The V and J genes are TRBV30 and TRBJ1-2, with TRBD1 identical over 10 bases. The CDR3 consists of 14 residues. CDR1 and CDR2 from the germline V gene are GTSNPN and SVGIG (reference sequence). The junction had 5 bases not matched to a gene; V was cut back by 3 bases and J by 4 bases. As DNA, the CDR3 is TGTGCCTGGAGGGGACAGGGGTCGGGCTATGGCTACACCTTC. Translating it yields CAWRGQGSGYGYTF. The full variable domain, in which reference TRBV30 and TRBJ1-2 provide the parts outside the CDR3, is SQTIHQWPATLVQPVGSPLSLECTVEGTSNPNLYWYRQAAGRGLQLLFYSVGIGQISSEVPQNLSASRPQDRQFILSSKKLLLSDSGFYLCAWRGQGSGYGYTFGSGTRLTVV.

Ten or more counts support this clonotype. V and J are TRBV12-3 or TRBV12-4 and TRBJ2-7, with 7 bases lining up with TRBD1. This CDR3 region has 14 residues. Unmatched junction bases numbered 7, after V lost 5 bases and J lost 3 bases. The CDR3 region is CASSPRSGGYEQYF. The CDR3 DNA is TGTGCCAGCAGTCCCCGGTCAGGGGGCTACGAGCAGTACTTC.

This clonotype was picked up many times. This chain uses TRBV6-1 with TRBJ1-5; no clear D. Germline CDR1 and CDR2: MNHNS and SASEGT. This CDR3 has 13 residues. Between the trimmed V and J ends, which lost 4 bases and 5 bases, there was a span of 9 bases. Here the CDR3 DNA reads TGTGCCAGCAGTGTTGGCGGATATCAGCCCCAGCATTTT. It encodes CASSVGGYQPQHF.

This clonotype was recorded at least ten times. The chain links TRBV12-3 or TRBV12-4 to TRBJ2-2; 7 nucleotides agree with TRBD1. This CDR3 is built from 14 residues. With 5 bases clipped from V and 7 bases from J, the junction kept 7 bases outside the gene matches. The CDR3 DNA follows: TGTGCCAGCAGTCCCAGGGGGTACGGCGGGGAGCTGTTTTTT. Translated: CASSPRGYGGELFF.

The rearrangement uses TRBV18 and TRBJ2-7; no reliable D call. The CDR3 extends over 14 amino acids. Between the trimmed V and J ends, which lost 3 bases and 0 bases, there was a span of 9 bases. CDR1 is KGHSH, CDR2 LQKENI, per germline. In DNA form, the CDR3 reads TGTGCCAGCTCACCGTGGGGAAGCTCCTACGAGCAGTACTTC. Its protein product is CASSPWGSSYEQYF.

This clonotype was detected only a few times. The chain uses TRBV12-3 or TRBV12-4 and TRBJ2-1; no clear D gene. The CDR3 length is 15 residues. The V end was cut by 4 bases, the J end by 8 bases, with 18 bases between. This CDR3 reads CASSSPLSVADEQFF. CDR3 DNA sequence: TGTGCCAGCAGTTCTCCCTTGAGCGTCGCTGATGAGCAGTTCTTC.

This clonotype was recorded many times. The rearrangement uses TRBV10-3 and TRBJ2-2, with D perhaps matching TRBD2 (7 bases). CDR1 is ENHRY, CDR2 SYGVKD, per germline. The CDR3 sequence is 18 residues long. V dropped 6 bases and J dropped 2 bases, with 22 bases sitting between them. The CDR3 DNA reads TGTGCCATCAGATCGGGGTCGGGGGGACATGCTAACACCGGGGAGCTGTTTTTT. As protein: CAIRSGSGGHANTGELFF.

This clonotype was recorded many times. The chain couples TRBV6-2 or TRBV6-3 to TRBJ2-7; D is perhaps TRBD1 (5 bases). Germline CDR1 MNHEY, CDR2 SVGEGT. V lost 5 bases, J lost 5 bases, and 16 bases lay in between. This CDR3 spans 14 amino acids. CDR3 coding DNA: TGTGCCAGCAGTAACACCCGCCAGGGCGACGAGCAGTACGTC. The encoded protein is CASSNTRQGDEQYV.

This sequence joins TRBV5-1 and TRBJ1-5; the match to TRBD1 covers 7 bases. The CDR3 consists of 20 residues. The germline V gene has CDR1 SGHRS and CDR2 YFSETQ. Trimming removed 0 bases from V and 5 bases from J; junction bases left unmatched: 20. Written as DNA, the CDR3 is TGCGCCAGCAGCTTGGCCTGTAGAAAAGTGGTGACAGGGATCCATCAGCCCCAGCATTTT. Translating gives CASSLACRKVVTGIHQPQHF.

The rearrangement uses TRBV19 and TRBJ1-1; TRBD1 aligns across 9 bases. V shed 9 bases and J 4 bases; nucleotides not matched to a gene: 6. Germline V lookup: CDR1 LNHDA, CDR2 SQIVND (reference sequence). CDR3 size: 13 residues. In DNA form, the CDR3 reads TGTGCCAGCCTACAGGGGGCCGGCACTGAAGCTTTCTTT. Translation: CASLQGAGTEAFF.

This clonotype was found a few times. The rearrangement links TRBV7-8 to TRBJ2-1; TRBD2 agrees at 11 bases. V was clipped by 2 bases and J by 9 bases; unmatched bases: 15. The length of the CDR3 is 18 residues. CDR1 and CDR2 from the germline V gene are SGHVS and FQNEAQ. The CDR3 coding sequence is TGTGCCAGCAGCTTATGGGGTAGCGGGAGGGCCTCTCCCAGTGAGCAGTTCTTC. It is translated as CASSLWGSGRASPSEQFF.

This clonotype was picked up many times. The chain combines TRBV27 with TRBJ2-3; TRBD2 agrees at 11 bases. CDR1 MNHEY and CDR2 SMNVEV come from the germline V gene (reference sequence). V lost 4 bases and J lost 4; bases outside the gene matches: 10. CDR3 length equals 17 residues. For the CDR3, the DNA is TGTGCCAGCAGTTCACAAGATATAGCGGGAGGGCCAGATACGCAGTATTTT. It codes for CASSSQDIAGGPDTQYF.

This clonotype was picked up many times. The V and J genes are TRBV19 and TRBJ1-1; unclear D gene. Germline assignment: CDR1 LNHDA and CDR2 SQIVND (reference sequence). CDR3 size: 13 residues. Trimming took 3 bases from V and 1 from J, leaving 6 bases between them. The CDR3 loop is CASSMTQNTEAFF. The CDR3 bases are TGTGCCAGTAGTATGACCCAGAACACTGAAGCTTTCTTT.

The V gene is TRBV11-3, the J gene TRBJ2-3; 9 bases align to TRBD2. The CDR3 contains 14 residues. Germline V lookup: CDR1 SGHNT, CDR2 YENEEA. The ends lost 1 base at V and 5 bases at J; junction bases unmatched: 1. In DNA form, the CDR3 reads TGTGCCAGCAGCTTAGGCGGGAGGGGAGATACGCAGTATTTT. It encodes CASSLGGRGDTQYF.

In this sample, this clonotype turned up many times. The V and J genes are TRBV12-3 or TRBV12-4 and TRBJ2-5, with 7 bases fitting TRBD2. The CDR3 runs to 18 residues. Trimming took 3 bases from V and 4 from J; bases not matched to a gene: 17. DNA of the CDR3: TGTGCCAGCAGTTTGGGACTGGGTGGGAGGGCCCTCGGAGAGACCCAGTACTTC. Translated: CASSLGLGGRALGETQYF.

Many counts were recorded for this clonotype. The rearrangement links TRBV7-9 to TRBJ2-7; D may match TRBD1 or TRBD2 (5 bases each). The CDR3 is 16 residues long. Germline-derived CDR1 and CDR2 are SEHNR and FQNEAQ (reference sequence). V was clipped by 5 bases and J by 2 bases, with 19 bases between them. In DNA, the CDR3 is TGTGCCAGCAGCGCCGGCCGGGACGGAAAAGCCTACGAGCAGTACTTC. The encoded protein is CASSAGRDGKAYEQYF.

This clonotype was counted ten times or more. The chain uses TRBV6-1 and TRBJ1-1, with D hard to call. The CDR3 spans 13 residues. Germline-derived CDR1 and CDR2 are MNHNS and SASEGT. The ends were cut back, 6 bases at V and 2 bases at J, with 10 bases in the middle. The CDR3 sequence: CASRMDDNTEAFF. The DNA of the CDR3 is TGTGCCAGCAGGATGGACGATAACACTGAAGCTTTCTTT.

This clonotype was detected a few times. The chain is built from TRBV5-1 and TRBJ2-1; D not resolved. This CDR3 is built from 13 residues. Trimming cost V 0 bases and J 10 bases, with 11 bases left between them. Germline loops: CDR1 SGHRS, CDR2 YFSETQ. The CDR3 nucleotides read TGCGCCAGCAGCTTGGAGGGCACCTTAGAGCAGTTCTTC. Its protein is CASSLEGTLEQFF. Variable domain in full (rest from reference TRBV5-1 and TRBJ2-1): KAGVTQTPRYLIKTRGQQVTLSCSPISGHRSVSWYQQTPGQGLQFLFEYFSETQRNKGNFPGRFSGRQFSNSRSEMNVSTLELGDSALYLCASSLEGTLEQFFGPGTRLTVL.

CDR3 in amino acids: CASSLRGVADNEQFF. The CDR3 bases are TGTGCCAGCAGCTTACGAGGGGTGGCGGACAATGAGCAGTTCTTC. V gene TRBV11-2 combines with J gene TRBJ2-1; D may be TRBD1 or TRBD2 (5 bases each). Germline loops: CDR1 SGHAT, CDR2 FQNNGV. The germline V and J ends were trimmed by 2 bases and 5 bases, with 13 bases remaining between them. The CDR3 is 15 residues long.

This clonotype was picked up a small number of times. The CDR3 bases are TGTGCCAGCAGCCCGGAGTACACCCTCTATGGCTACACCTTC. It yields the protein CASSPEYTLYGYTF. The gene calls are TRBV3-1 and TRBJ1-2; the D is unclear. Germline V gene sequence: CDR1 LGHDT, CDR2 YNNKEL (reference sequence). This CDR3 is built from 14 residues. V was shortened by 4 bases and J by 4 bases, with 13 bases between the two germline ends.

This clonotype was found many times. This chain joins TRBV20-1 and TRBJ1-1, with D perhaps TRBD1 (5 bases). Per germline, CDR1 DFQATT and CDR2 SNEGSKA (reference sequence). The CDR3 has 14 amino acids. Trimming stripped 2 bases from V and 1 base from J, with 11 bases between. The CDR3 is CSARQGNANTEAFF. The CDR3 DNA sequence: TGCAGTGCTAGACAGGGTAACGCGAACACTGAAGCTTTCTTT.